One sample yielded the 15 T cell receptor beta chains listed below, sequenced in a study of breast tumors, draining lymph nodes, adjacent tissues. Axillary draining lymph nodes of breast cancer patients supplied the node samples. Each CDR3 protein is one row after TCRdb ran MiXCR on the multiplex PCR reads. The profile covers under 250,000 distinct CDR3 sequences, with about 30% appearing a single time and around 1.5% taken by the ten largest. Sequencing input: axillary lymph node tissue. These receptors originate from a female donor with breast cancer. Some clones in this sample may be carry-over from other donors' samples.

Many counts were recorded for this clonotype. V and J are TRBV20-1 and TRBJ2-2; weak D call: TRBD2 (6 bases). V gave up 1 base and J gave up 7 bases, with 16 bases separating them. This CDR3 is 15 amino acids long. Looked up from germline, CDR1 is DFQATT and CDR2 is SNEGSKA (reference sequence). The CDR3 DNA sequence: TGCAGTGCTAGAGGTCTTAGCGGTGGTAACGGGGAGCTGTTTTTT. This sequence encodes CSARGLSGGNGELFF.

This clonotype appeared once. The CDR3 nucleotides read TGTGCCGCCCGTCAAAGGGGGATTAGCAATCAGCCCCAGCATTTT. Amino acid sequence: CAARQRGISNQPQHF. The genes are TRBV10-3 and TRBJ1-5; D is perhaps TRBD1 (6 bases). This CDR3 region has 15 residues. CDR1 is ENHRY, CDR2 SYGVKD, per germline. Trimming took 11 bases from V and 0 from J, leaving 17 bases between them.

This clonotype was recorded at least ten times. The chain employs TRBV7-6 and TRBJ2-1; 13 bases are shared with TRBD2. Germline loops: CDR1 SGHVS, CDR2 FNYEAQ. There are 15 residues in the CDR3. With V trimmed by 4 bases and J by 8 bases, 5 bases remained unmatched. For the CDR3, the DNA is TGTGCCAGCAGCTCCGGGACTAGCGGGGTATATGAGCAGTTCTTC. Protein product: CASSSGTSGVYEQFF.

This clonotype was detected ten times or more. The chain combines TRBV6-1 with TRBJ2-7; 11 positions agree with TRBD2. The CDR3 consists of 16 residues. Losses at the gene ends were 2 bases for V and 1 base for J; bases not matched to a gene: 4. CDR1 MNHNS and CDR2 SASEGT come from the germline V gene. For the CDR3, the DNA is TGTGCCAGCAGTGAATGGCTAGCGGGGGGATCCTACGAGCAGTACTTC. The encoded protein is CASSEWLAGGSYEQYF.

In this sample, this clonotype turned up many times. The CDR3 region is CASSLADSYEQYF. For the CDR3, the DNA is TGTGCCAGCAGCTTAGCGGACTCCTACGAGCAGTACTTC. The gene calls are TRBV7-3 and TRBJ2-7; D ambiguous. The V gene lost 2 bases and the J gene lost 0 bases, with 5 bases spanning the gap. The CDR3 covers 13 residues. Per the germline V gene, CDR1 is SGHTA and CDR2 is FQGTGA.

This rearrangement joins TRBV24-1 to TRBJ2-1; 7 nucleotides align to TRBD2. The CDR3 extends over 15 amino acids. Trimming at V came to 3 bases and at J to 4 bases, leaving 5 bases not matched to a gene. The germline CDR1 and CDR2 sequences are KGHDR and SFDVKD. This CDR3 reads CATSDQLAFYNEQFF. In nucleotides, the CDR3 is TGTGCCACCAGTGATCAACTAGCGTTTTACAATGAGCAGTTCTTC.

This clonotype has a count of ten or more. The V call is TRBV29-1, the J call TRBJ2-1; 7 nucleotides align to TRBD2. V lost 6 bases to trimming and J lost 0 bases; unmatched junction nucleotides: 8. Germline CDR1 and CDR2: SQVTM and ANQGSEA. This CDR3 has 15 residues. The CDR3 DNA reads as TGCAGCGTCGACCTAGCGGAGTACTCCTACAATGAGCAGTTCTTC. This codes for CSVDLAEYSYNEQFF.

This clonotype was seen more than once but under ten times. The chain carries TRBV6-1 and TRBJ1-5; D ambiguous. The germline V and J ends were trimmed by 4 bases and 0 bases, with 10 bases remaining between them. Looked up from germline, CDR1 is MNHNS and CDR2 is SASEGT. The length of the CDR3 is 15 residues. The CDR3 DNA sequence: TGTGCCAGCAGTGGGGATTTTAATAGCAATCAGCCCCAGCATTTT. Translating gives CASSGDFNSNQPQHF.

This clonotype was observed a handful of times. This sequence joins TRBV6-4 and TRBJ1-1, with D possibly being TRBD1 (6 bases). CDR3 length equals 11 residues. The germline CDR1 and CDR2 sequences are MRHNA and SNTAGT. Trimming cost V 8 bases and J 11 bases, with 15 bases left between them. CDR3 DNA: TGTGCCAGCGGGGGGCAGGGCAAGGCTTTCTTT. Amino acids: CASGGQGKAFF.

The chain joins TRBV7-8 to TRBJ2-1; 12 nucleotides match TRBD2. Trimming removed 5 bases from V and 8 bases from J; junction bases left unmatched: 10. The CDR3 covers 16 residues. Germline V gene sequence: CDR1 SGHVS, CDR2 FQNEAQ. The CDR3 nucleotides read TGTGCCAGCAGCACCGAAGCTAGCGGGAGGGCCTATGAGCAGTTCTTC. This gives the protein CASSTEASGRAYEQFF. The full variable domain, rest sourced from reference TRBV7-8 and TRBJ2-1, is GAGVSQSPRYKVAKRGQDVALRCDPISGHVSLFWYQQALGQGPEFLTYFQNEAQLDKSGLPSDRFFAERPEGSVSTLKIQRTQQEDSAVYLCASSTEASGRAYEQFFGPGTRLTVL.

The rearrangement joins TRBV29-1 to TRBJ2-3, with 15 positions matching TRBD2. Germline loops: CDR1 SQVTM, CDR2 ANQGSEA. The CDR3 is 15 residues long. Unmatched junction bases numbered 6, after V lost 5 bases and J lost 6 bases. CDR3 in DNA: TGCAGCGTTAGCGGACTAGCGGGAGGGTCCGATACGCAGTATTTT. As protein: CSVSGLAGGSDTQYF.

This clonotype was seen at least ten times. The genes are TRBV30 and TRBJ1-3; tentative D call: TRBD1 (6 bases). CDR3 length equals 13 residues. V lost 7 bases and J 6 bases, leaving 16 bases between the germline ends. Germline loops: CDR1 GTSNPN, CDR2 SVGIG (reference sequence). The CDR3 loop is CAYAGGRQNTIYF. CDR3 coding DNA: TGTGCCTACGCTGGGGGCCGGCAAAACACCATATATTTT.

Turning to this clonotype: Germline is not matched at one junction end, which may reflect a read error. The chain carries TRBV28 and TRBJ1-3, with a possible D match to TRBD1 (6 bases). There are 15 residues in the CDR3. Germline loops: CDR1 MDHEN, CDR2 SYDVKM. The CDR3 spells CASSQQGNSGSTIYF. The CDR3 DNA reads as TGTGCCAGCAGCCAACAGGGTAACTCTGGAAGCACCATATATTTT.

As to this clonotype: The junction does not match germline at one end; this may be a read error. This sequence joins TRBV20-1 and TRBJ1-5; TRBD1 might be the D (5 bases). The germline V gene encodes CDR1 DFQATT and CDR2 SNEGSKA (reference sequence). The CDR3 spans 14 residues. Written as DNA, the CDR3 is TGCAGTGCTAGGGGCAGGGATGGCAATCCGCCCCGGCATTTT. Translating gives CSARGRDGNPPRHF.

Many counts were recorded for this clonotype. The CDR3 spells CASSHLPVTSGPRDTQYF. The CDR3, as DNA: TGCGCCAGCAGCCATCTTCCTGTGACTAGCGGCCCCAGGGATACGCAGTATTTT. The V call is TRBV4-1, the J call TRBJ2-3, with 9 bases lining up with TRBD2. The CDR3 is 18 residues long. Trimming at V came to 3 bases and at J to 6 bases, leaving 16 bases not matched to a gene. CDR1 and CDR2 (germline): MGHRA, YSYEKL.